This entry features one TCR beta chain sequence. The specificity of this receptor is unknown. The input lacks base qualities; no much larger clone sits a single base away. These data originate in a study of regulatory T cells in long-lasting Graves disease (TCRdb year 2021). Study-level background: To count as having persistent Graves' disease, a patient had to have received antithyroid drug treatment for over 5 years with TSH receptor autoantibodies remaining persistently positive. Persistent Graves' disease patients were compared with newly diagnosed Graves' disease patients by peripheral blood TCR sequencing and RNA sequencing. The study was conducted in China and was registered as a clinical trial. TCR sequencing covered 13 persistent and approximately 20 newly diagnosed Graves' disease patients, some 35 samples in total. Persistent Graves' disease patients in the clinical cohort had taken antithyroid drugs for 8 to 12 years on average.

The time point label, read with the paper, signifies: persistent/refractory GD, antithyroid drugs over 5 years with positive TRAb. For both TCR sequencing and RNA sequencing, RNA was extracted from PBMCs in TRIzol. The diagnosis of Graves' disease was made according to American Thyroid Association guidelines. Recruitment of patients was carried out at an endocrinology department in Xi'an, China. From each patient, around 8.3 milliliters of peripheral blood was collected into an EDTA anticoagulant tube. Ficoll Paque Plus density gradient separation was used to isolate PBMCs, and no additional T cell sorting was done. An Agilent 2100 Bioanalyzer and agarose gel were used to assess RNA quality, and a NanoDrop 2000 was used to measure RNA concentration. Trimming accounts for 5 bases at V and 5 bases at J, while the number of junction bases matched to no gene is 16. Reading from cysteine to phenylalanine, the CDR3 counts 17 amino acids. The only DNA kept is the CDR3, 51 bases in frame from the first base. From the germline V gene, CDR1 is MNHNS and CDR2 is SASEGT.

General conclusions and limits of the study: Patients with persistent disease shared more public clonotypes (approximately 2,500) than newly diagnosed patients did (966). The small sample size was acknowledged by the authors as a limitation that may reduce accuracy. Only peripheral blood was studied, because thyroid tissue, the primary lesion, was inaccessible. Preferential use of TRBV28, TRBJ1-2 and TRBJ2-5 was observed in persistent disease, whereas TRBV20-1 and TRBJ2-1 were favored in newly diagnosed disease. Only the TCR beta chain was sequenced and analyzed. Persistent Graves' disease patients showed lower TCR Shannon entropy and fewer highly expanded clones than newly diagnosed patients, suggesting clonal expansion.

The method was multiplex PCR. Sequencing took place on an Illumina HiSeq 4000. TCR beta libraries were built with iRepertoire HTBI primers and Arm-PCR amplification of CDR3 regions. PCR products were gel purified before sequencing. Regarding the original processing steps: A total of roughly 65 TRBV and some 15 TRBJ segments were identified across samples and were used for gene usage analysis of CDR3 amino acid clonotypes. COPE and FqMerger were used to merge the filtered high-quality paired reads into contigs. BLAST was used to align contigs to the IMGT TRBV, TRBD and TRBJ reference genes, and CDR3 was defined following IMGT. Clonotypes above 0.1% frequency were classified as highly expanded clones. Repertoire diversity was measured by Shannon entropy, and V-J evenness by the Gini coefficient. Clonotypes shared by more than one individual were considered public. TCRdb handled the public reads itself, with Q25 trimming in fastp and clone calling in MiXCR, and kept productive beta chains. Identical CDR3 protein sequences are pooled into one entry, listed with their most common genes and DNA. The V and J calls, along with clone size, are taken from TCRdb and not from the paper's own processing. Across this sample there are 400,000 to 600,000 distinct CDR3 sequences, with approximately 21% seen only once. The top ten constitute around 7% of the sample.

This receptor was taken from a female donor with Graves disease. The chain was built from TRBV6-1 and TRBJ2-7, and TRBD1 matches 9 of the central bases. The sequencing here drew on peripheral blood mononuclear cells (PBMCs), taken when the disease was refractory, from a patient treated with antithyroid drugs. The CDR3 here reads CASSQPAGRQGGNEQYF. The nucleotides are TGTGCCAGCAGTCAACCAGCCGGTAGACAGGGGGGCAACGAGCAGTACTTC.